Listed below are T cell receptor beta chains from one sample, sequenced in a study of cytomegalovirus exposure and HLA in healthy donors. Data came from immunoSEQ multiplex PCR; TCRdb stores just in-frame clones and leaves some out. The table records approximately 150,000 clones, around 75% of them present only once. Sequences were obtained from PBMCs. These receptors were collected from a woman aged 40 to 55 in good health and CMV-seronegative. CDR3s include the opening cysteine and the closing phenylalanine or tryptophan. The D gene is left open where the match is weak. Clone sizes are given selectively: once, few, many, or a class where the clone is expanded.

CDR3nt	CDR3aa	d_gene	j_gene	len	abundance	v_gene
TGTGCCAGCAGAAGACATCATAACACTGAAGCTTTCTTT	CASRRHHNTEAFF	NA	TRBJ1-1	13	NA	TRBV6-1
TGTGCCAGCAGTACCACAATAGAGCAGTTCTTC	CASSTTIEQFF	NA	TRBJ2-1	11	NA	TRBV2
TGCGCCAGCAGTCTTGCGGGAGAATATCGCTACAATGAGCAGTTCTTC	CASSLAGEYRYNEQFF	TRBD2	TRBJ2-1	16	NA	TRBV23-1
TGTGCCAGCAGCTTTACCCTAGCGGGAGACACAGATACGCAGTATTTT	CASSFTLAGDTDTQYF	TRBD2	TRBJ2-3	16	NA	TRBV11-2
TGCGCCAGCAGCTCACAGGGGGCAGATACGCAGTATTTT	CASSSQGADTQYF	TRBD1	TRBJ2-3	13	NA	TRBV5-1
TGTGCCGTTGCCCCTATACTTGGCGGGGAGCTGTTTTTT	CAVAPILGGELFF	NA	TRBJ2-2	13	few	TRBV27
TGTGCCAGCAGCCAAGGGACTAGCGAGTACAATGAGCAGTTCTTC	CASSQGTSEYNEQFF	TRBD2	TRBJ2-1	15	once	TRBV4-2
TGTGCCAGCAGTTTTGAGAGCGGAAAGAACACTGAAGCTTTCTTT	CASSFESGKNTEAFF	NA	TRBJ1-1	15	NA	TRBV28
TGTGCCAGCAGCCTAAGGGCCGGGACACCTTCTTACAATGAGCAGTTCTTC	CASSLRAGTPSYNEQFF	NA	TRBJ2-1	17	NA	TRBV7-9
TGTGCCAGCGCTTCGTTCGGTCGACTAGCGGGGGGTCAAATATACACAGATACGCAGTATTTT	CASASFGRLAGGQIYTDTQYF	TRBD2	TRBJ2-3	21	NA	TRBV28
TGCGCCAGCAGCTTGGGAGAACGTCAGCCCCAGCATTTT	CASSLGERQPQHF	NA	TRBJ1-5	13	NA	TRBV5-1
TGTGCCAGCAGATCTACAGTGAGCTCCTACGAGCAGTACTTC	CASRSTVSSYEQYF	NA	TRBJ2-7	14	NA	TRBV27
TGCGCCAGCAGCTTGGCTCCCGGGACTAGCTACAATGAGCAGTTCTTC	CASSLAPGTSYNEQFF	TRBD2	TRBJ2-1	16	NA	TRBV5-1
TGTGCCAGTAGTCTCAGGACAGGGTGGTTGGAAACTGAAGCTTTCTTT	CASSLRTGWLETEAFF	TRBD1	TRBJ1-1	16	few	TRBV19
TGTGCCATCAGGTCCAGGGGAAATTCCCTGAACACCGGGGAGCTGTTTTTT	CAIRSRGNSLNTGELFF	NA	TRBJ2-2	17	NA	TRBV10-3
TGCGCCAGCAGCTGGGGGGACAGGGACTTGGGTACGCAGTATTTT	CASSWGDRDLGTQYF	TRBD1	TRBJ2-3	15	NA	TRBV5-1
TGCGCCAGCAGCCCCCGGCTAGCGGGGTTCAATGAGCAGTTCTTC	CASSPRLAGFNEQFF	TRBD2	TRBJ2-1	15	NA	TRBV5-1
TGTGCCAGCAGTGATTCCAGTGCGGGCCGATCCTCCTACAATGAGCAGTTCTTC	CASSDSSAGRSSYNEQFF	NA	TRBJ2-1	18	NA	TRBV25-1
TGCGCCAGCAGCTTGGCCGGGACAGTCTCTGGAAACACCATATATTTT	CASSLAGTVSGNTIYF	TRBD1	TRBJ1-3	16	once	TRBV5-1
TGTGCCAGTAGTGGGTCGACAGCTACCCCAAATTCACCCCTCCACTTT	CASSGSTATPNSPLHF	NA	TRBJ1-6	16	NA	TRBV19
TGCGCCAGCAGCTTGGCCGGGACACTGGGAGAAAAACTGTTTTTT	CASSLAGTLGEKLFF	NA	TRBJ1-4	15	few	TRBV5-1
TGCGCCAGCAGCCAGGGGGTTACTGAAGCTTTCTTT	CASSQGVTEAFF	TRBD1	TRBJ1-1	12	few	TRBV10-1
TGTGCCAGCAGCGACGGTGTGTACACAGGGAGGGGACAAGAGACCCAGTACTTC	CASSDGVYTGRGQETQYF	NA	TRBJ2-5	18	NA	TRBV5-4
TGTGCCAGCAGCTTTAGTCACAGGGGCAATCAGTACTTC	CASSFSHRGNQYF	TRBD1	TRBJ2-7	13	once	TRBV11-2
TGTGCCAGCAGTGTCTGGGGCAGGAGCAACGAGCAGTACTTC	CASSVWGRSNEQYF	NA	TRBJ2-7	14	NA	TRBV2
TGTGCCAGCAGCGTGGGACAGCTTGATTCACCCCTCCACTTT	CASSVGQLDSPLHF	TRBD1	TRBJ1-6	14	NA	TRBV9
TGTGCCATCAGTGACCCGACTAGCAGACAAGAGACCCAGTACTTC	CAISDPTSRQETQYF	TRBD2	TRBJ2-5	15	few	TRBV10-3
TGTGCCATCAGTGAGTCGACTCAGTTAAACACCATATATTTT	CAISESTQLNTIYF	NA	TRBJ1-3	14	NA	TRBV10-3
TGTGCCAGCTCACCACTACGGACAGGGTTAGAGACCCAGTACTTC	CASSPLRTGLETQYF	TRBD1	TRBJ2-5	15	few	TRBV18
TGTGCCAGCAGCTTTTTCCCCTCCACAGATACGCAGTATTTT	CASSFFPSTDTQYF	NA	TRBJ2-3	14	NA	TRBV7-9
TGTGCCTGGACTCGGAATCTGGGCGAGCAGTACTTC	CAWTRNLGEQYF	NA	TRBJ2-7	12	once	TRBV30
TGCGCCAGCAGAGCGGGAGCGAGCACCGGGGAGCTGTTTTTT	CASRAGASTGELFF	TRBD2	TRBJ2-2	14	NA	TRBV10-1
TGTGCCAGCAGCTTGGTGATGACTCAACAAGAGACCCAGTACTTC	CASSLVMTQQETQYF	NA	TRBJ2-5	15	NA	TRBV5-6
TGTGCCAGCAGCGCCGGACAGTGGAGCTCCTACGAGCAGTACTTC	CASSAGQWSSYEQYF	NA	TRBJ2-7	15	NA	TRBV9
TGTGCCAGCAGTGAAGTGGAGCCCCACACAGATACGCAGTATTTT	CASSEVEPHTDTQYF	NA	TRBJ2-3	15	NA	TRBV2
TGTGCCATCTGTGGCGACAGCACTGAAGCTTTCTTT	CAICGDSTEAFF	NA	TRBJ1-1	12	few	TRBV10-3
TGTGCCAGCAGTGAGCAGGGGACAACTGAAGCTTTCTTT	CASSEQGTTEAFF	NA	TRBJ1-1	13	NA	TRBV6-1
TGTGCCAGCAGGGTGACAGGGCAGGATGGCTACACCTTC	CASRVTGQDGYTF	TRBD1	TRBJ1-2	13	NA	TRBV6-1
TGTGCCACCCTAGTAAGGGGTAGGGGCACTGAAGCTTTCTTT	CATLVRGRGTEAFF	NA	TRBJ1-1	14	NA	TRBV10-3
TGTGCCAGCAGCCGGATCTTGGGAGGGCCGAACACTGAAGCTTTCTTT	CASSRILGGPNTEAFF	NA	TRBJ1-1	16	few	TRBV5-6
TGTGCCAGCAGCGTCGGCGGGAGTTCTACAGATACGCAGTATTTT	CASSVGGSSTDTQYF	TRBD2	TRBJ2-3	15	NA	TRBV9
TGTGCCAGCAGCGAAGGGGTGGGGGCGCGAAGTTTTGTGAAGCAGTACTTC	CASSEGVGARSFVKQYF	NA	TRBJ2-7	17	once	TRBV11-2